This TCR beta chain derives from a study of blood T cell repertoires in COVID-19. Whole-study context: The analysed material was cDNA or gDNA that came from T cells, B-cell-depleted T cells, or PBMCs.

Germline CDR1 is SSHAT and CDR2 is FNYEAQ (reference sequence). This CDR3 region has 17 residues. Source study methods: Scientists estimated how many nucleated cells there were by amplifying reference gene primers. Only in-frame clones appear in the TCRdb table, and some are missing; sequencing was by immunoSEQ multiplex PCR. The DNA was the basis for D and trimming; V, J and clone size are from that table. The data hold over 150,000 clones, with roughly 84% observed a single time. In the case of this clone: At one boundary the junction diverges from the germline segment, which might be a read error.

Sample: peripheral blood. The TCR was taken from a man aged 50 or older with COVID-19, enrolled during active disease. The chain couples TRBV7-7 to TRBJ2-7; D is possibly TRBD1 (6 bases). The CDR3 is CASSLGTPDSCAYEQYF. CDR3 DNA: TGTGCTAGCAGCTTAGGGACCCCGGACAGCTGCGCCTACGAGCAGTACTTC.